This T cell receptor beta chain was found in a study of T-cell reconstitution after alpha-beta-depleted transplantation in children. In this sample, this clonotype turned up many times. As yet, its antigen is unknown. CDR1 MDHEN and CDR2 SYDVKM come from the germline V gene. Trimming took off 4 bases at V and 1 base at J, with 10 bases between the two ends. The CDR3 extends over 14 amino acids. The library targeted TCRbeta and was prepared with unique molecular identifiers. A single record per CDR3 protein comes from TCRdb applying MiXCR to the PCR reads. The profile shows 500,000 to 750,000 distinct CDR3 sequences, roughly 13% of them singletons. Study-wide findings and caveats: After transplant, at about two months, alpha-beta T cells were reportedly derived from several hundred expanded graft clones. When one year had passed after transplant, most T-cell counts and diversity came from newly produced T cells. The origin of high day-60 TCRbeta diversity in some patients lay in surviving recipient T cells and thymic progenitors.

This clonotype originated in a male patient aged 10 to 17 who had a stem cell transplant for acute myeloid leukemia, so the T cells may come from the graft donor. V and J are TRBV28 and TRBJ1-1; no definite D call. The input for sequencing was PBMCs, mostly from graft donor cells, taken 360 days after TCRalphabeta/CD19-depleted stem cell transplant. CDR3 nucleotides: TGTGCCAGCAGTTCGGCAGGTCCGAACACTGAAGCTTTCTTT. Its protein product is CASSSAGPNTEAFF.